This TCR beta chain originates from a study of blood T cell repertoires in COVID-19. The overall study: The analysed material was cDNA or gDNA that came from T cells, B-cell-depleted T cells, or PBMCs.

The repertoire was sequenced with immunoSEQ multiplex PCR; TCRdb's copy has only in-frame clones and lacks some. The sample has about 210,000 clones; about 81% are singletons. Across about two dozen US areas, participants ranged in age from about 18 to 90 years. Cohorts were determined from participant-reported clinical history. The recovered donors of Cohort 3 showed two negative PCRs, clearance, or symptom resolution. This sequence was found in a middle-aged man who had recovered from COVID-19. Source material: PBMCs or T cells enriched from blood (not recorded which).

Written as DNA, the CDR3 is TGTGCCTGGAGTGTACCTGGCACAATCTCGGGTGAAGCTTTCTTT. Translated: CAWSVPGTISGEAFF. The chain is built from TRBV30 and TRBJ1-1; D remains unclear. Trimming cost V 0 bases and J 7 bases, with 18 bases left between them. The CDR3 runs to 15 residues. CDR1 is GTSNPN and CDR2 is SVGIG in the germline V gene (reference sequence).